These 25 T cell receptor beta chains originate from one sample sequenced in a study of blood T cell repertoires in COVID-19. Here immunoSEQ multiplex PCR was the method, and the copy in TCRdb shows in-frame clones only, minus some. The sample has about 200,000 clones, just under 90% seen once. Sequencing used PBMCs or T cells enriched from blood (not recorded which). Receptors originate from a woman under 40 with acute COVID-19.

The rearrangement links TRBV5-1 to TRBJ2-2, with 9 bases matching TRBD1. V lost 4 bases, J lost 5 bases, and 9 bases stayed unmatched. The CDR3 sequence is 16 residues long. Germline V gene lookup returns CDR1 SGHRS and CDR2 YFSETQ. The DNA of the CDR3 is TGCGCCAGCAGCCCAGGACCGGGACAGGGTACCGGGGAGCTGTTTTTT. Protein product: CASSPGPGQGTGELFF.

This rearrangement joins TRBV7-9 to TRBJ2-3; TRBD2 agrees at 9 bases. The J segment lost 2 bases and the V segment lost 3 bases, leaving 6 bases of the junction unmatched. From germline, CDR1 is SEHNR and CDR2 FQNEAQ (reference sequence). The CDR3 has 16 residues. The chain's CDR3 is CASSFGGGAYTDTQYF. For the CDR3, the DNA is TGTGCCAGCAGCTTTGGCGGGGGGGCCTACACAGATACGCAGTATTTT.

The J gene is TRBJ2-2, the V gene TRBV5-1; 7 positions agree with TRBD1. The CDR3 is 18 residues long. V was pared by 1 base and J by 2 bases, with 11 bases of the junction left unmatched. The germline gives CDR1 SGHRS, CDR2 YFSETQ. The CDR3 sequence: CASSLFRGQVPNTGELFF. The CDR3 bases are TGCGCCAGCAGCTTGTTCCGTGGACAGGTTCCCAACACCGGGGAGCTGTTTTTT.

This clone came up a few times. The chain combines TRBV6-6 with TRBJ2-7, with TRBD2 identical over 10 bases. Looked up from germline, CDR1 is MNHNY and CDR2 is SVGAGI (reference sequence). V trimming: 7 bases; J trimming: 4 bases; junction bases outside the gene matches: 10. The CDR3 loop spans 15 amino acids. The DNA for the CDR3 is TGTGCCAGCAACCCTAGCGGGGGTCCTCAATACGAGCAGTACTTC. It codes for CASNPSGGPQYEQYF.

V and J are TRBV9 and TRBJ1-3; the D gene is possibly TRBD1 (6 bases). Trimming left V 4 bases short and J 2 bases short, with 19 bases between. Germline CDR1 reads SGDLS; CDR2 reads YYNGEE. This CDR3 contains 17 residues. CDR3 sequence (DNA): TGTGCCAGCAGCAACCCGGGGAGGGGGGAAGCTGGAAACACCATATATTTT. It codes for CASSNPGRGEAGNTIYF.

This clone has only one observation. The V gene is TRBV29-1, the J gene TRBJ2-7; D may be TRBD1 (7 bases). This CDR3 region has 14 residues. The germline V and J ends were trimmed by 7 bases and 0 bases, with 16 bases remaining between them. Germline V gives CDR1 SQVTM, CDR2 ANQGSEA. The CDR3 nucleotides read TGCAGCGCCGGAGGGGGACAGTCCTCCTACGAGCAGTACTTC. Translation gives CSAGGGQSSYEQYF.

The chain carries TRBV6-4 and TRBJ2-7, with 7 bases lining up with TRBD1. After removal of 0 bases from V and 4 bases from J, the junction contained 15 bases not matched to a gene. CDR3 length: 18 amino acids. In germline, CDR1 is MRHNA, CDR2 SNTAGT. CDR3 DNA sequence: TGTGCCAGCAGTGACTCGCCGGTCCCCGGGACAGCACCTTACGAGCAGTACTTC. Protein product: CASSDSPVPGTAPYEQYF.

A single count supports this clone. The genes are TRBV6-6 and TRBJ2-2; 12 nucleotides line up with TRBD1. The ends lost 5 bases at V and 0 bases at J; junction bases unmatched: 4. Germline-derived CDR1 and CDR2 are MNHNY and SVGAGI (reference sequence). The CDR3 runs 17 residues. In DNA form, the CDR3 reads TGTGCCAGCAGTCGGGGACAGGGGGCTTCGAACACCGGGGAGCTGTTTTTT. It is translated as CASSRGQGASNTGELFF.

The chain uses TRBV28 and TRBJ2-3, with 7 bases matching TRBD1. V shed 5 bases and J 2 bases; nucleotides not matched to a gene: 4. The CDR3 length is 14 residues. Germline CDR1 is MDHEN and CDR2 is SYDVKM. This CDR3 is CASSGDRFTDTQYF. CDR3 bases: TGTGCCAGCAGTGGGGACAGATTCACAGATACGCAGTATTTT.

V usage is TRBV5-1 and J usage is TRBJ2-2; possibly TRBD2 for D (5 bases). CDR3 length equals 12 residues. Per germline, CDR1 SGHRS and CDR2 YFSETQ. Deletions cut 4 bases from V and 7 bases from J, with 8 bases between. CDR3 coding DNA: TGCGCCAGCAGCGGGGAGCTCGGGGAGCTGTTTTTT. Its protein product is CASSGELGELFF.

This clone showed up just a few times. The junction departs from germline at one end; a sequencing error may be responsible. V usage is TRBV7-9 and J usage is TRBJ2-3; possible D gene TRBD2, 6 bases. The CDR3 extends over 11 amino acids. Germline CDR1 reads SEHNR; CDR2 reads FQNEAQ (reference sequence). DNA for the CDR3: TGTGCCAGCAGCCGACTAGAGAACGGCGTTTTT. Translating it yields CASSRLENGVF.

The chain joins TRBV5-4 to TRBJ1-2; 7 nucleotides agree with TRBD1. The CDR3 loop spans 14 amino acids. J was trimmed by 3 bases and V by 5 bases; bases with no gene match: 7. CDR1 is SGHNT, CDR2 YYREEE, per germline (reference sequence). CDR3 bases: TGTGCCAGCAGTTCAGGGGGTCTAGACTATGGCTACACCTTC. Translating gives CASSSGGLDYGYTF.

This rearrangement joins TRBV18 to TRBJ2-1; 10 bases are a match to TRBD2. The CDR3 has 18 residues. Germline V gene lookup returns CDR1 KGHSH and CDR2 LQKENI. J was trimmed by 0 bases and V by 2 bases; bases with no gene match: 7. In DNA form, the CDR3 reads TGTGCCAGCTCACCAAGCAGAAGCGGGGGGGTCTCCTACAATGAGCAGTTCTTC. Its protein product is CASSPSRSGGVSYNEQFF.

This clone was observed a single time. The J gene is TRBJ1-6, the V gene TRBV5-1; D might be TRBD1 (5 bases). The CDR3 has 14 residues. CDR1 and CDR2 from the germline V gene are SGHRS and YFSETQ. Trimming removed 4 bases from V and 7 bases from J, with 12 bases in between. The DNA for the CDR3 is TGCGCCAGCAGCGAAGGCGGGGGGAATTCACCCCTCCACTTT. Protein product: CASSEGGGNSPLHF. The variable domain in full, completed from reference TRBV5-1 and TRBJ1-6, reads KAGVTQTPRYLIKTRGQQVTLSCSPISGHRSVSWYQQTPGQGLQFLFEYFSETQRNKGNFPGRFSGRQFSNSRSEMNVSTLELGDSALYLCASSEGGGNSPLHFGNGTRLTVT.

V usage is TRBV7-3 and J usage is TRBJ2-5, with 10 bases that match TRBD2. The CDR3 length is 15 residues. The ends lost 2 bases at V and 0 bases at J; junction bases unmatched: 0. The germline V gene has CDR1 SGHTA and CDR2 FQGTGA. CDR3 in amino acids: CASSLLAGDQETQYF. The CDR3 DNA reads as TGTGCCAGCAGCTTACTAGCGGGGGACCAAGAGACCCAGTACTTC.

In its sample, this clone was seen once. The sample contains more than one DNA sequence encoding this CDR3. V usage is TRBV7-9 and J usage is TRBJ1-5; D possibly corresponds to TRBD1 (6 bases). In germline, CDR1 is SEHNR, CDR2 FQNEAQ (reference sequence). V was cut by 5 bases and J by 5 bases, with 10 bases left in between. The CDR3 contains 13 residues. CDR3 sequence: CASSLEGDQPQHF. As DNA, the CDR3 is TGTGCCAGCAGCCTTGAGGGGGATCAGCCCCAGCATTTT.

This chain uses TRBV4-1 with TRBJ2-7, with TRBD1 matching over 12 bases. Per germline, CDR1 MGHRA and CDR2 YSYEKL. J lost 4 bases, V lost 3 bases, and 4 bases had no gene match. The CDR3 is 15 amino acids. The CDR3 coding sequence is TGCGCCAGCAGCCATAGGGACAGGGGGCTATACGAGCAGTACTTC. It codes for CASSHRDRGLYEQYF.

This chain links TRBV25-1 with TRBJ2-1, with D possibly matching TRBD2 (5 bases). There are 10 residues in the CDR3. With 6 bases removed from V and 9 bases from J, the gap between germline ends came to 6 bases. CDR1 is MGHDK, CDR2 SYGVNS, per germline. The CDR3 is CASRAAEQFF. The CDR3 DNA reads TGTGCCAGCAGAGCGGCTGAGCAGTTCTTC.

The rearrangement links TRBV4-3 to TRBJ1-2, with D unclear. The V gene lost 0 bases and the J gene lost 7 bases, with 9 bases spanning the gap. Germline V lookup: CDR1 LGHNA, CDR2 YSLEER. This CDR3 spans 13 amino acids. The CDR3, as DNA: TGCGCCAGCAGCCAAGATTCCGGCGGTGGCTACACCTTC. It encodes CASSQDSGGGYTF.

The rearrangement uses TRBV4-1 and TRBJ2-5; D might be TRBD1 (6 bases). Trimming removed 4 bases from V and 2 bases from J, with 8 bases in between. Germline values: CDR1 MGHRA, CDR2 YSYEKL. The CDR3 covers 13 residues. The CDR3 DNA is TGCGCCAGCAGCCTGGGACAACAAGAGACCCAGTACTTC. Protein: CASSLGQQETQYF.

CDR3 in amino acids: CASSKVQAGGNQPQHF. DNA of the CDR3: TGTGCCAGTAGTAAGGTCCAGGCGGGGGGCAATCAGCCCCAGCATTTT. The chain recombines TRBV19 with TRBJ1-5, with D perhaps TRBD1 (5 bases). The V end lost 4 bases, the J end lost 2 bases, and 15 bases lay between the germline ends. The CDR3 runs 16 residues. Germline V CDR1 and CDR2: LNHDA, SQIVND (reference sequence).

The chain joins TRBV5-1 to TRBJ2-7; tentatively, D is TRBD1 (5 bases). With 4 bases removed from V and 7 bases from J, the gap between germline ends came to 9 bases. The CDR3 has 11 amino acids. Germline-derived CDR1 and CDR2 are SGHRS and YFSETQ. The CDR3 protein is CASSGNREQYF. The CDR3 nucleotides are TGCGCCAGCAGCGGGAACAGGGAGCAGTACTTC.

The chain has TRBV9 and TRBJ1-1; 7 nucleotides match TRBD1. Unmatched junction bases numbered 3, after V lost 3 bases and J lost 1 base. The CDR3 loop spans 14 amino acids. Germline CDR1 is SGDLS and CDR2 is YYNGEE. CDR3: CASSAGTANTEAFF. The CDR3 DNA sequence: TGTGCCAGCAGCGCAGGGACAGCGAACACTGAAGCTTTCTTT.

The chain uses TRBV19 and TRBJ2-2, with D perhaps TRBD2 (7 bases). V was shortened by 8 bases and J by 5 bases, with 12 bases between the two germline ends. CDR3 size: 13 residues. Per germline, CDR1 LNHDA and CDR2 SQIVND (reference sequence). CDR3 DNA sequence: TGTGCCAGTTGGGAGGGGGTTACCGGGGAGCTGTTTTTT. It encodes CASWEGVTGELFF.

This chain uses TRBV5-1 with TRBJ2-3; 9 nucleotides match TRBD2. Unmatched junction bases numbered 7, after V lost 5 bases and J lost 6 bases. The CDR3 totals 14 residues. CDR1 and CDR2 from the germline V gene are SGHRS and YFSETQ. CDR3 loop: CASSRGGGADTQYF. CDR3 nucleotide sequence: TGCGCCAGCAGTCGAGGCGGGGGGGCCGATACGCAGTATTTT.